Here is one T cell receptor beta chain with its context. Its antigen is still unknown. This specimen comes from a study of T cell responses to AZD1222 COVID-19 vaccine. The assay was immunoSEQ multiplex PCR, and TCRdb's table has in-frame clones only and misses some. The sample gives tens of thousands of clones, about 91% of which show up once; about 5.9% is in the top ten. Germline V gene lookup returns CDR1 KGHSH and CDR2 LQKENI. The CDR3 contains 14 residues. After removal of 3 bases from V and 4 bases from J, the junction contained 2 bases not matched to a gene. Findings and caveats of the study: Only after the peak T cell response were repertoires sampled. Once two AZD1222 doses were given, Spike-specific TCR breadth and depth went up. The donor cohort was predominantly white British with a female majority, and clonal diversity may have been underestimated.

Sequenced here: peripheral blood, sampled 28 days after the second AZD1222 dose. The chain joins TRBV18 to TRBJ1-1; 10 bases match TRBD1. This TCR derives from an adult who received the AZD1222 COVID-19 vaccine. The CDR3 here is CASSPTGGVTEAFF. The DNA of the CDR3 is TGTGCCAGCTCACCGACAGGGGGCGTCACTGAAGCTTTCTTT.